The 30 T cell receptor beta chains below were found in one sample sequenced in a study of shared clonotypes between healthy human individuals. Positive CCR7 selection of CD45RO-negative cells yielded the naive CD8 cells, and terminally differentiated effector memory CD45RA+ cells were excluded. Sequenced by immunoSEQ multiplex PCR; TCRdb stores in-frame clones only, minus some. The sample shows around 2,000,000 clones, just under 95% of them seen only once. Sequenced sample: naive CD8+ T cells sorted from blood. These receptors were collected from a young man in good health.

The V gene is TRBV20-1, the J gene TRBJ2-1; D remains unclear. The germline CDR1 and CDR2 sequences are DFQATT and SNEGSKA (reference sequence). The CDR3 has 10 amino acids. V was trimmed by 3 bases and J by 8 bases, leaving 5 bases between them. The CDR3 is CSARKDEQFF. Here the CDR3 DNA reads TGCAGTGCTAGGAAGGATGAGCAGTTCTTC.

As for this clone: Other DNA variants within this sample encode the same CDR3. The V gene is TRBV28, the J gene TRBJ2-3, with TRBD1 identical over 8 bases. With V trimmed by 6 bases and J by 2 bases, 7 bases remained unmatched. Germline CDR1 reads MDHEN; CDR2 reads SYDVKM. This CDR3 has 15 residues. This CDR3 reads CASSLGTGSTDTQYF. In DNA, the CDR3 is TGTGCCAGCAGCCTCGGGACAGGATCCACAGATACGCAGTATTTT.

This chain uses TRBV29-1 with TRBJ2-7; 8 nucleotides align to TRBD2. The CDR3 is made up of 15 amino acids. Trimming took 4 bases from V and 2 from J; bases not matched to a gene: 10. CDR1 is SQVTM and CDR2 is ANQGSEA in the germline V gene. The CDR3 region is CSVVWSSGPPYEQYF. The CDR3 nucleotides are TGCAGCGTTGTTTGGTCTAGCGGGCCTCCCTACGAGCAGTACTTC.

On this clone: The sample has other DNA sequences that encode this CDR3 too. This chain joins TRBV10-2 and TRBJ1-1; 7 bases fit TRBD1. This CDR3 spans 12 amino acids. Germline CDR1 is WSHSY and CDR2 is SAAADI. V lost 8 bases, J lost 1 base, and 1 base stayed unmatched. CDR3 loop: CASAGGNTEAFF. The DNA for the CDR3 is TGCGCCAGCGCAGGGGGGAACACTGAAGCTTTCTTT.

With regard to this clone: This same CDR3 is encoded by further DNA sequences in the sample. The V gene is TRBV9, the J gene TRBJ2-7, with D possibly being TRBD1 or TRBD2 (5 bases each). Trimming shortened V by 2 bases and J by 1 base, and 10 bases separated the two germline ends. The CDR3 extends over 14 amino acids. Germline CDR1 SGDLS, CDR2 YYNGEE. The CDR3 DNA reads TGTGCCAGCAGCGTCGGGGACGGATCCTACGAGCAGTACTTC. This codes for CASSVGDGSYEQYF.

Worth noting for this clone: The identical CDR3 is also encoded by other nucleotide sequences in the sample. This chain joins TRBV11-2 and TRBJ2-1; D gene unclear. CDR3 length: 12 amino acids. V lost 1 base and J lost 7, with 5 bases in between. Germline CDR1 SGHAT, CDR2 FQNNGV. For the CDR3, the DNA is TGTGCCAGCAGCTTAGGAGCGAATGAGCAGTTCTTC. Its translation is CASSLGANEQFF.

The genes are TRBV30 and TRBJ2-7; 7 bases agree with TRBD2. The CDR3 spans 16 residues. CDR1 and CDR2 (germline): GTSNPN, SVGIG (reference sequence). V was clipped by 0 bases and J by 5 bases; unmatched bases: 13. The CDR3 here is CAWSVLYGGRSNEQYF. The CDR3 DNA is TGTGCCTGGAGTGTACTCTACGGGGGGAGGTCGAACGAGCAGTACTTC. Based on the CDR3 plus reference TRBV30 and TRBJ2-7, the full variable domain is SQTIHQWPATLVQPVGSPLSLECTVEGTSNPNLYWYRQAAGRGLQLLFYSVGIGQISSEVPQNLSASRPQDRQFILSSKKLLLSDSGFYLCAWSVLYGGRSNEQYFGPGTRLTVT.

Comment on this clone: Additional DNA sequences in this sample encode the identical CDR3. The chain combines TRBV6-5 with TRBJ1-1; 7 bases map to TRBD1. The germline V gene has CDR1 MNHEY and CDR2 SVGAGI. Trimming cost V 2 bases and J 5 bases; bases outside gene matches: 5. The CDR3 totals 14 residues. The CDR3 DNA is TGTGCCAGCAGTTACACCTCAGGGGGTACTGAAGCTTTCTTT. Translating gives CASSYTSGGTEAFF.

CDR3 protein: CASSLLTGNTGELFF. The CDR3 DNA sequence: TGTGCCAGCAGCTTGCTGACAGGGAACACCGGGGAGCTGTTTTTT. The genes are TRBV11-2 and TRBJ2-2; the D gene is possibly TRBD1 (6 bases). Germline values: CDR1 SGHAT, CDR2 FQNNGV. V shed 3 bases and J shed 1 base, with 9 bases lying between them. CDR3 size: 15 residues.

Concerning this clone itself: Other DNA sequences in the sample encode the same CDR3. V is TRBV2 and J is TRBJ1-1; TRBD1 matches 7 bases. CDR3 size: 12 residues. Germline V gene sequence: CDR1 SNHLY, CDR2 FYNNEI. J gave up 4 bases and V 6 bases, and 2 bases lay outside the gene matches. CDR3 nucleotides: TGTGCCAGCAGAACAGGGGCCACTGAAGCTTTCTTT. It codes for CASRTGATEAFF. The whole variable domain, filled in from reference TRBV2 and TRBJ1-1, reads EPEVTQTPSHQVTQMGQEVILRCVPISNHLYFYWYRQILGQKVEFLVSFYNNEISEKSEIFDDQFSVERPDGSNFTLKIRSTKLEDSAMYFCASRTGATEAFFGQGTRLTVV.

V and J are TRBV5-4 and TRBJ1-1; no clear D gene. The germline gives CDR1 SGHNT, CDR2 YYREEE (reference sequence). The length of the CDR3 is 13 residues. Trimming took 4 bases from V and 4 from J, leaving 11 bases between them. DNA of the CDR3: TGTGCCAGCAGCCCCAATCGGGGCACTGAAGCTTTCTTT. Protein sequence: CASSPNRGTEAFF.

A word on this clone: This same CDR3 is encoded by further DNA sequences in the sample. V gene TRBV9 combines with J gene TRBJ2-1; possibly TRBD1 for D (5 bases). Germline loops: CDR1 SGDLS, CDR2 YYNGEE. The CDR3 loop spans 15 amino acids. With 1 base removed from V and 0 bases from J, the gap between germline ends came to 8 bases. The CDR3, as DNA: TGTGCCAGCAGCGTATGGGGCAGCTCCTACAATGAGCAGTTCTTC. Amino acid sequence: CASSVWGSSYNEQFF.

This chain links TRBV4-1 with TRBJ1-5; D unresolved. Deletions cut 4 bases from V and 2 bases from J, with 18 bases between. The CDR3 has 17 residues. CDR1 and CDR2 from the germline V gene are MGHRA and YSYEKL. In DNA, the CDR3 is TGCGCCAGCAGCCCCTCAGCGAGGGAGGTTGGCAATCAGCCCCAGCATTTT. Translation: CASSPSAREVGNQPQHF.

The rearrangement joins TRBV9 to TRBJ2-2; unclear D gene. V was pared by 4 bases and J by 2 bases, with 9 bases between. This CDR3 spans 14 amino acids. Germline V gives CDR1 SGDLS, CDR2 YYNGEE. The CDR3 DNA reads TGTGCCAGCAGCTCCGGGTCTAACACCGGGGAGCTGTTTTTT. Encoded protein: CASSSGSNTGELFF.

CDR3 protein: CASSLDFHEQYF. In DNA, the CDR3 is TGTGCCAGCAGCTTAGATTTTCACGAGCAGTACTTC. The rearrangement links TRBV11-2 to TRBJ2-7; no reliable D call. Germline CDR1 reads SGHAT; CDR2 reads FQNNGV. V lost 0 bases and J 5 bases, leaving 5 bases between the germline ends. The CDR3 totals 12 residues.

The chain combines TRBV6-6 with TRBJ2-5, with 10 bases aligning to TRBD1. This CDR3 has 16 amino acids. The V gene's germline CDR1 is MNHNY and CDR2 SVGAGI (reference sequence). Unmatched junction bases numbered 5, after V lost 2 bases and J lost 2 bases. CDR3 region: CASSYAGQGEQETQYF. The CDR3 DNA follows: TGTGCCAGCAGTTACGCTGGACAGGGGGAACAAGAGACCCAGTACTTC.

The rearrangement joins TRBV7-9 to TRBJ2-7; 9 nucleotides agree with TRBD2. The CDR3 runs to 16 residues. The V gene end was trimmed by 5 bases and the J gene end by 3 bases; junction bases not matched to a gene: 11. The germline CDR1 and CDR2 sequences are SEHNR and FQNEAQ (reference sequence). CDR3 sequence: CASSPLSSGDGYEQYF. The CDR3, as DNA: TGTGCCAGCAGCCCCCTCTCTAGCGGGGATGGCTACGAGCAGTACTTC.

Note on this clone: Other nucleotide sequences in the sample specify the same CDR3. CDR3 residues: CASSLAGGPGEQYF. In DNA form, the CDR3 reads TGTGCCAGCTCTCTAGCGGGAGGGCCAGGCGAGCAGTACTTC. The chain links TRBV27 to TRBJ2-7, with 12 positions matching TRBD2. Trimming took 8 bases from V and 6 from J; bases not matched to a gene: 8. The germline V gene encodes CDR1 MNHEY and CDR2 SMNVEV (reference sequence). This CDR3 region has 14 residues.

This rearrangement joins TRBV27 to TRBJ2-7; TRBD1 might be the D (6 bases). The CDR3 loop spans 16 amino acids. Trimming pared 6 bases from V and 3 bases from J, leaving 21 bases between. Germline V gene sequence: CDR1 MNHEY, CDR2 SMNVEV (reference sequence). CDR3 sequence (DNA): TGTGCCAGCAGCCAGACAAGGGGGTATAGTTTCTACGAGCAGTACTTC. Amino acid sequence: CASSQTRGYSFYEQYF.

The CDR3 bases are TGTGCCAGCAGCCGAGGACAGGGTTTAGGCTACGAGCAGTACTTC. Translation: CASSRGQGLGYEQYF. V gene TRBV5-4 combines with J gene TRBJ2-7; 8 nucleotides line up with TRBD1. This CDR3 comprises 15 residues. CDR1 is SGHNT and CDR2 is YYREEE in the germline V gene (reference sequence). V gave up 4 bases and J gave up 3 bases; unmatched junction bases: 9. Combining the CDR3 with reference TRBV5-4 and TRBJ2-7 gives the whole variable domain ETGVTQSPTHLIKTRGQQVTLRCSSQSGHNTVSWYQQALGQGPQFIFQYYREEENGRGNFPPRFSGLQFPNYSSELNVNALELDDSALYLCASSRGQGLGYEQYFGPGTRLTVT.

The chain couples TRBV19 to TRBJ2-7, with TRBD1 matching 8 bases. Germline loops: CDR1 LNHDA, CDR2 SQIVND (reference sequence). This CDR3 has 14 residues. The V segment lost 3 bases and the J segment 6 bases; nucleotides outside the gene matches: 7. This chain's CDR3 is CASSIGTGSGEQYF. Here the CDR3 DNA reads TGTGCCAGTAGTATCGGGACAGGATCGGGCGAGCAGTACTTC.

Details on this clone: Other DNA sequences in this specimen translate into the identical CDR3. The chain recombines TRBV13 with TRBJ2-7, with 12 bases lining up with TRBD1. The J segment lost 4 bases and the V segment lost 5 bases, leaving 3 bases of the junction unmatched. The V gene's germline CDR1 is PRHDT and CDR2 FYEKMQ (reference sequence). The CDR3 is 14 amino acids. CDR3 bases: TGTGCCAGCAGCCCGGGACAGGGGGCGTACGAGCAGTACTTC. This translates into CASSPGQGAYEQYF.

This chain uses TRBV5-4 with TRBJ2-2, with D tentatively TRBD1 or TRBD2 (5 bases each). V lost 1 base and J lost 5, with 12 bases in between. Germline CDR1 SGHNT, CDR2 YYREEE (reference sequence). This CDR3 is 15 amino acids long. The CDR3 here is CASSLSLGETGELFF. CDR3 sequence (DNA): TGTGCCAGCAGCTTGAGTTTAGGGGAGACCGGGGAGCTGTTTTTT.

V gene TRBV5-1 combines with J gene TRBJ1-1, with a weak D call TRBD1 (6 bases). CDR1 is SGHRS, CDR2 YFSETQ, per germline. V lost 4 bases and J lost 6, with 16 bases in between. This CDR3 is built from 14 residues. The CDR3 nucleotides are TGCGCCAGCAGCCGCCGGGACACCGCGTCTGAAGCTTTCTTT. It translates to CASSRRDTASEAFF.

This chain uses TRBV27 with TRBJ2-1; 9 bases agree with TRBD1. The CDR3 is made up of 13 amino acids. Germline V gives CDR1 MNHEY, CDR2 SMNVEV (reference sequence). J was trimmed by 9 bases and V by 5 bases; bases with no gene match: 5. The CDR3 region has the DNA TGTGCCAGCAGTATAACAGGGGGCGGTGAGCAGTTCTTC. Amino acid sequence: CASSITGGGEQFF.

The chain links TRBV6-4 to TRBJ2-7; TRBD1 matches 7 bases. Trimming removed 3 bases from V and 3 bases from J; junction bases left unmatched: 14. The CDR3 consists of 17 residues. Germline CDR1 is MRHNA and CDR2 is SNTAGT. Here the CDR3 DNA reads TGTGCCAGCAGTGATTCGATTCGGGACAGCTTATTCTACGAGCAGTACTTC. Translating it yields CASSDSIRDSLFYEQYF.

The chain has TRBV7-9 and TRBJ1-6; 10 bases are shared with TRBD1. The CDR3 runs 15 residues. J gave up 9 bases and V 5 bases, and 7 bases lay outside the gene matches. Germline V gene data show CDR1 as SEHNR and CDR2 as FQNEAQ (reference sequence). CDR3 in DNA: TGTGCCAGCAGCCTATCGACAGGGGGCAGTTCACCCCTCCACTTT. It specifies CASSLSTGGSSPLHF.

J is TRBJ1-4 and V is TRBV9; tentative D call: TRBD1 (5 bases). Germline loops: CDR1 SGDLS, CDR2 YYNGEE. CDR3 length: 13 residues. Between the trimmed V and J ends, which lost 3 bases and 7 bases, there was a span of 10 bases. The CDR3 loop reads CASSAGTAEKLFF. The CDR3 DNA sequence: TGTGCCAGCAGCGCGGGGACGGCTGAAAAACTGTTTTTT.

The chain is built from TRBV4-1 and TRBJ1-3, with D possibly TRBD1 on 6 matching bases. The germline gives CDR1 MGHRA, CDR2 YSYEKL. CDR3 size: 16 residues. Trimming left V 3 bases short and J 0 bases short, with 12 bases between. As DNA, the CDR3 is TGCGCCAGCAGCCAGAACAGGGCAGACTCTGGAAACACCATATATTTT. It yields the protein CASSQNRADSGNTIYF.

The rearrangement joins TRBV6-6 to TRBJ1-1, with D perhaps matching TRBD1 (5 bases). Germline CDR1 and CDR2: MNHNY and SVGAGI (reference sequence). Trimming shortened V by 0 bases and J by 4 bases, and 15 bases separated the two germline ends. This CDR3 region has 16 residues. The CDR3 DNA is TGTGCCAGCAGTTACTCAAGTAAGGGGCGGGGCACTGAAGCTTTCTTT. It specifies CASSYSSKGRGTEAFF.